This TCR beta chain was sequenced for a study of blood T cell repertoires in COVID-19. Sequencing was performed with immunoSEQ multiplex PCR; in TCRdb, only in-frame clones are kept and a portion is missing. This sample has some 200,000 clones, with approximately 86% found just once. The V segment lost 3 bases and the J segment 8 bases; nucleotides outside the gene matches: 14. This CDR3 is 16 amino acids long. Germline lookup yields CDR1 LGHDT and CDR2 YNNKEL (reference sequence). Participants' reported clinical history set cohort assignment. V is TRBV3-1 (or the pseudogene TRBV3-2) and J is TRBJ1-2; 8 bases are a match to TRBD1. Sequences were obtained from PBMCs or T cells enriched from blood (not recorded which). The TCR was taken from a woman aged 25 to 45 who had recovered from COVID-19. CDR3 sequence: CASSHSTEDRDGGYTF. CDR3 DNA sequence: TGTGCCAGCAGCCATTCGACCGAGGACAGGGACGGGGGCTACACCTTC.